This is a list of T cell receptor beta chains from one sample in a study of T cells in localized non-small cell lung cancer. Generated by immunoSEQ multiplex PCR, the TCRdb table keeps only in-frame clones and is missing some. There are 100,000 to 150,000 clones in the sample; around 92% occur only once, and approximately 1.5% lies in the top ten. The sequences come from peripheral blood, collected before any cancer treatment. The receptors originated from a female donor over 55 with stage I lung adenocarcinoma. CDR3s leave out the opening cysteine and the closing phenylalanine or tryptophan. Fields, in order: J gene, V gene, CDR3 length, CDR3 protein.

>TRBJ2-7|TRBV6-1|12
ASTKDRGSYEQY
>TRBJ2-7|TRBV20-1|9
SPRGRYEQY
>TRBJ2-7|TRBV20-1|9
SASRFWEQY
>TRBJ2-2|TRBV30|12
AWSVQWGAGELF
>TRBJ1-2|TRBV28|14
ASSLGSGQAHYGYT
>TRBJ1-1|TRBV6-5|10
ASSYRAGKAF
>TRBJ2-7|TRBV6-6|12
ASRGLGRGIEQY
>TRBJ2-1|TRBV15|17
ATSRESSPGPGSYNEQF
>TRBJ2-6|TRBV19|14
ASSPDRGPGANVLT
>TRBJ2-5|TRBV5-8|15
ASSPPALPGGKETQY
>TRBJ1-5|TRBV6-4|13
ASSPEGGGNQPQH
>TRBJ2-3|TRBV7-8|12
ASSLDSGRDPQY
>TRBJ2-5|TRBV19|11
ASKGREEETQY
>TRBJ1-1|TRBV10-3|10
AISTGNTEAF
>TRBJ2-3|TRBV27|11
ASSLAAATLQY
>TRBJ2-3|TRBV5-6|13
ASSPGQGAGDTQY
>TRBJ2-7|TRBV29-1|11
SVELGVSGEQY
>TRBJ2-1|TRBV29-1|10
SLKSSYNEQF
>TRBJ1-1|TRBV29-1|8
SAGNTEAF
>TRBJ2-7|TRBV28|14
ASSLKGFQPTYEQY
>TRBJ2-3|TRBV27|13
ASSFVFGSTDTQY
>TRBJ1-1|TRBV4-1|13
ASSQDRERSTEAF
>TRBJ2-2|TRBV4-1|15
ASSQVPGTRSTGELF
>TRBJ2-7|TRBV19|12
ASNPGQGFHEQY
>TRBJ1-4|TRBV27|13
ASSPRGRGGGKLF
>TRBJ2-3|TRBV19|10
ASSIIADTQY
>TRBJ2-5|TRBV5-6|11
ASSFVGQETQY
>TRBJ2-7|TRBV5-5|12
ASSLGQFKREQY
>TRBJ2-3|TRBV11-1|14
ASSSTRQGPPDTQY
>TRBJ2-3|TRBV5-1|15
ASSLVPGLAGEDTQY
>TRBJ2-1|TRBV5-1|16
ASSLYGPRAVGYNEQF
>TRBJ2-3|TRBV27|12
ASSPGLAGNTQY
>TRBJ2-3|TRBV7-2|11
ASSKEGTDTQY
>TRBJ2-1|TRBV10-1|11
ASSERPGNEQF
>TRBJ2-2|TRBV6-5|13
ASSNPSGRAGELF
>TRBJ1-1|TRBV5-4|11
ASSLDRGSGAF
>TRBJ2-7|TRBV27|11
ASRTSATYEQY
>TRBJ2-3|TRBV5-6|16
ASSLGNWGLAETDTQY
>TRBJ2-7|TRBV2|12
ASWTSGSSYEQY
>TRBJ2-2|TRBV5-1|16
ASSLGRRPTSNTGELF
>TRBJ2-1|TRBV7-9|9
ASFRSQTGF
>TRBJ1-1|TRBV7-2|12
ASSLDMVRTEAF
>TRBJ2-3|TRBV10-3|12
AIIGTPGTDTQY
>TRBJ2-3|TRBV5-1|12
ASRNVGAADTQY
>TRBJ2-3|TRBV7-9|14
ASSLTSGRDTDTQY
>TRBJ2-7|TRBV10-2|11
ASSEYSAEEQY
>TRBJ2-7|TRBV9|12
ASSPHAGSYEQY
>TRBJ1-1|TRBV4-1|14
ASSQDQGTATFEAF
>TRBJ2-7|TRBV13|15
ASTQIGGTVAKVEQY
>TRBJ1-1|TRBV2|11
ASSEVLNTEAF
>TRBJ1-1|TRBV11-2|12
ASSSRGGNTEAF
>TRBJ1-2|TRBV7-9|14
ASSFSGTGGLYGYT
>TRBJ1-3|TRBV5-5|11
ASSLSGRNTIY
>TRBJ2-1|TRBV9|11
ASSVGGSDEQF
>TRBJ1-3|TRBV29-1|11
SAQEFSGNTIY
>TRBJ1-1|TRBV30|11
AYSKDTNTEAF
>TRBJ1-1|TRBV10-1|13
ASSVGTTSNTEAF
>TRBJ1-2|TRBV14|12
ASSQDVKGFGYT
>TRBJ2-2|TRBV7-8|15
ASSLGGLAGVTGELF